Presented here are 19 T cell receptor beta chains from one specimen sequenced in a study of monozygotic twins with inflammatory bowel disease. TCRdb reprocessed the 5' RACE reads; each CDR3 protein has one entry and no DNA is given. The sample totals hundreds of thousands of distinct CDR3 sequences. What was sequenced was blood. These receptor sequences come from a human donor with ulcerative colitis or Crohn's disease, or a healthy co-twin of an affected twin (not recorded which).

The rearrangement joins TRBV7-2 to TRBJ1-3; TCRdb outputs TRBD1, but without DNA this stays unchecked. Germline CDR1 and CDR2: SGHTA and FQGNSA. The CDR3 consists of 15 residues. CDR3 sequence: CASSSQVTSGNTIYF.

The genes are TRBV12-3 or TRBV12-4 and TRBJ1-5; TCRdb gives TRBD1 as the D gene, but with no DNA this cannot be confirmed. The CDR3 loop spans 17 amino acids. The CDR3 loop reads CASRGGGWGLSNQPQHF.

This chain joins TRBV7-7 and TRBJ2-6. Germline V gives CDR1 SSHAT, CDR2 FNYEAQ (reference sequence). CDR3 size: 15 residues. CDR3 sequence reads: CASRSSDSGANVLTF.

The chain couples TRBV11-2 to TRBJ2-5; the TRBD2 assignment by TCRdb is unverifiable without DNA. The germline V gene encodes CDR1 SGHAT and CDR2 FQNNGV. This CDR3 has 13 residues. CDR3 residues: CASRTAGGETQYF.

V is TRBV7-2 and J is TRBJ2-3. The CDR3 runs to 12 residues. Germline V gives CDR1 SGHTA, CDR2 FQGNSA. CDR3 residues: CASSSTTDTQYF.

J is TRBJ2-2 and V is TRBV12-3 or TRBV12-4. This CDR3 spans 13 amino acids. This CDR3 reads CASITLGTGELFF.

This rearrangement joins TRBV4-3 to TRBJ2-5; with no DNA, the TCRdb D assignment of TRBD1 cannot be verified. The CDR3 is 15 amino acids. Per the germline V gene, CDR1 is LGHNA and CDR2 is YSLEER. The CDR3 spells CASSLKTGTLETQYF.

Here the CDR3 reads CASRDRSNEKLFF. The chain is built from TRBV7-9 and TRBJ1-4; TCRdb gives TRBD1 as the D gene, but with no DNA this cannot be confirmed. In germline, CDR1 is SEHNR, CDR2 FQNEAQ (reference sequence). CDR3 length: 13 residues. The whole variable domain, remainder taken from reference TRBV7-9 and TRBJ1-4, is DTGVSQNPRHKITKRGQNVTFRCDPISEHNRLYWYRQTLGQGPEFLTYFQNEAQLEKSRLLSDRFSAERPKGSFSTLEIQRTEQGDSAMYLCASRDRSNEKLFFGSGTQLSVL.

This chain connects TRBV5-4 to TRBJ1-2; TCRdb calls TRBD1, which cannot be checked without DNA. In germline, CDR1 is SGHNT, CDR2 YYREEE (reference sequence). CDR3 length equals 12 residues. This CDR3 is CASSTWTGIYTF.

The chain has TRBV9 and TRBJ2-1; TCRdb's D call, TRBD1, is unchecked because there is no DNA. This CDR3 is built from 15 residues. CDR1 is SGDLS and CDR2 is YYNGEE in the germline V gene. CDR3 sequence: CASGEGVGRYNEQFF.

The chain joins TRBV10-3 to TRBJ2-1; no DNA is available, so the TRBD2 call from TCRdb remains unchecked. Germline V CDR1 and CDR2: ENHRY, SYGVKD. The CDR3 sequence is 18 residues long. CDR3 in amino acids: CAISERALDQPRDNEQFF.

The gene calls are TRBV4-2 and TRBJ2-7; TCRdb lists TRBD2, though no DNA is available to test this call. This CDR3 has 16 residues. The germline V gene has CDR1 LGHNA and CDR2 YNFKEQ. This CDR3 reads CASSHESSGTVYEQYF.

The chain joins TRBV6-1 to TRBJ1-3; TCRdb calls TRBD1, which cannot be checked without DNA. The germline gives CDR1 MNHNS, CDR2 SASEGT. The CDR3 totals 17 residues. CDR3 loop: CASSEATGATGGNTIYF.

This chain uses TRBV10-1 with TRBJ2-7; TCRdb picks TRBD1, but there is no DNA to check that call. CDR1 is WNHNN, CDR2 SYGVQD, per germline (reference sequence). The CDR3 contains 13 residues. CDR3 loop: CASSEGTQYEQYF.

The chain joins TRBV7-2 to TRBJ1-2; lacking DNA, the TRBD1 call made by TCRdb goes unchecked. Germline values: CDR1 SGHTA, CDR2 FQGNSA. This CDR3 is 14 amino acids long. The CDR3 loop is CASSFDRGLGGYTF.

The chain is built from TRBV20-1 and TRBJ2-1; TCRdb calls TRBD1, which cannot be checked without DNA. Germline CDR1 DFQATT, CDR2 SNEGSKA (reference sequence). This CDR3 is 18 amino acids long. The CDR3 loop reads CSARGRGRVGTFYNEQFF.

This chain connects TRBV19 to TRBJ1-1; TCRdb's D call, TRBD1, is unchecked because there is no DNA. Germline-derived CDR1 and CDR2 are LNHDA and SQIVND (reference sequence). The CDR3 sequence is 14 residues long. CDR3 region: CATGDRGRSTEAFF.

The V call is TRBV9, the J call TRBJ1-1; without DNA, the TCRdb call of TRBD1 cannot be checked. CDR1 is SGDLS, CDR2 YYNGEE, per germline. The CDR3 is made up of 15 amino acids. The CDR3: CASSVTGGTNTEAFF.

The chain is built from TRBV7-2 and TRBJ2-5; no DNA is available, so the TRBD2 call from TCRdb remains unchecked. This CDR3 has 16 amino acids. Germline CDR1 and CDR2: SGHTA and FQGNSA. The CDR3 here is CASSNGLAGGQETQYF.